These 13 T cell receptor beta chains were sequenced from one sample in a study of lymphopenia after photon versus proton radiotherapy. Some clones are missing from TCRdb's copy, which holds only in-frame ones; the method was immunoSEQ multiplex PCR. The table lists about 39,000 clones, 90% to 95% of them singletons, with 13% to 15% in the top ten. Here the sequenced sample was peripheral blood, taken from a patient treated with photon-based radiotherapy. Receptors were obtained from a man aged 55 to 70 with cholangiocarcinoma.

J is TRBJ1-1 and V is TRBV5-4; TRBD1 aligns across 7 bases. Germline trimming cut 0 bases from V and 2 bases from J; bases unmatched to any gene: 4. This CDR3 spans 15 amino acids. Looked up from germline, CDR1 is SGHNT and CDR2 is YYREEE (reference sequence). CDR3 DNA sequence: TGTGCCAGCAGCTTGGCCGGGACAGCAAACACTGAAGCTTTCTTT. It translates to CASSLAGTANTEAFF.

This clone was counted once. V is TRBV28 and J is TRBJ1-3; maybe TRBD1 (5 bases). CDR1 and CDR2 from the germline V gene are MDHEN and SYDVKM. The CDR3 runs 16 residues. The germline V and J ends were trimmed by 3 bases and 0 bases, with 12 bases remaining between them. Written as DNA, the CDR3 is TGTGCCAGCAGTTTGGGGGGAGGAAGCTCTGGAAACACCATATATTTT. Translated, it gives CASSLGGGSSGNTIYF. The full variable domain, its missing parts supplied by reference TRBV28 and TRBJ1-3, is DVKVTQSSRYLVKRTGEKVFLECVQDMDHENMFWYRQDPGLGLRLIYFSYDVKMKEKGDIPEGYSVSREKKERFSLILESASTNQTSMYLCASSLGGGSSGNTIYFGEGSWLTVV.

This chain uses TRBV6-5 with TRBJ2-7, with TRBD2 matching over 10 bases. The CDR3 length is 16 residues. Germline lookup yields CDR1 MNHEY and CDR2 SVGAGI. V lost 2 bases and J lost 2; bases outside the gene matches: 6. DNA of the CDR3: TGTGCCAGCAGTTACAGCGGGACTAGCGAAGCCTACGAGCAGTACTTC. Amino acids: CASSYSGTSEAYEQYF.

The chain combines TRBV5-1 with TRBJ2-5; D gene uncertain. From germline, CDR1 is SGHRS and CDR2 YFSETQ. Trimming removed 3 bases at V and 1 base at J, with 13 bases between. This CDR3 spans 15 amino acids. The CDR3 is CASSSRVPIQETQYF. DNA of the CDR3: TGCGCCAGCAGCTCCCGAGTCCCTATCCAAGAGACCCAGTACTTC. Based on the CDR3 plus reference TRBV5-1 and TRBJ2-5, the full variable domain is KAGVTQTPRYLIKTRGQQVTLSCSPISGHRSVSWYQQTPGQGLQFLFEYFSETQRNKGNFPGRFSGRQFSNSRSEMNVSTLELGDSALYLCASSSRVPIQETQYFGPGTRLLVL.

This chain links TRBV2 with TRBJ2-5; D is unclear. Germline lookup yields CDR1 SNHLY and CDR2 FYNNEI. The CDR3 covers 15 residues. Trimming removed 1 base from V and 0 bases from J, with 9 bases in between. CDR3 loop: CASSEGGWYQETQYF. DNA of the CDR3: TGTGCCAGCAGTGAAGGGGGATGGTACCAAGAGACCCAGTACTTC.

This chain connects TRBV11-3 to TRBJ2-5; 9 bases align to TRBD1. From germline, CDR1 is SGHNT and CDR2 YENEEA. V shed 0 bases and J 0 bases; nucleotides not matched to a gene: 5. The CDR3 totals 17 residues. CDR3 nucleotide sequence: TGTGCCAGCAGCTTAGATAGGGACAGGGCGTACCAAGAGACCCAGTACTTC. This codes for CASSLDRDRAYQETQYF.

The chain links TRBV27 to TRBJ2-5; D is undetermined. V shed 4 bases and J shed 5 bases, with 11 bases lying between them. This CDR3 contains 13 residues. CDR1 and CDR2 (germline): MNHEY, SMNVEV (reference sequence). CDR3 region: CASSSGLWETQYF. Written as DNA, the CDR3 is TGTGCCAGCAGTTCTGGGTTATGGGAGACCCAGTACTTC.

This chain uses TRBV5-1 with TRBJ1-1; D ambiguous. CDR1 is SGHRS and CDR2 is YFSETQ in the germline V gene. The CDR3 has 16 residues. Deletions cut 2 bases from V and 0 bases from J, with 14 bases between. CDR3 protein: CASSLGLGFMNTEAFF. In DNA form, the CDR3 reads TGCGCCAGCAGCTTAGGGCTAGGTTTTATGAACACTGAAGCTTTCTTT.

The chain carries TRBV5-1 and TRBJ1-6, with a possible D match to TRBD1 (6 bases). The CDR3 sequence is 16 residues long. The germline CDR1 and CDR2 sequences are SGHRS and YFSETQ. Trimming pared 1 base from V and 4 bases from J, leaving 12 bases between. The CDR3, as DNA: TGCGCCAGCAGCTTGCAGGGGCGCAGTTATAATTCACCCCTCCACTTT. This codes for CASSLQGRSYNSPLHF.

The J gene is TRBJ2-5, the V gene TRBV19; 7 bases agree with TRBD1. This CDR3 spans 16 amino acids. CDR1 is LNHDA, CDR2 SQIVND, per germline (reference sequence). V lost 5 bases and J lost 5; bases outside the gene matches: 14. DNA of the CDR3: TGTGCCAGTAGTCCCCCTGGGACAGAGCCTGGGGAGACCCAGTACTTC. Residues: CASSPPGTEPGETQYF.

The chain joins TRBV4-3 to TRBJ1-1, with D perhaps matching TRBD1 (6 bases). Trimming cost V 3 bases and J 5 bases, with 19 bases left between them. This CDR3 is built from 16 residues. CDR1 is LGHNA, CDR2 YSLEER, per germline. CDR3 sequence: CASSQGGGTSGTEAFF. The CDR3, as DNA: TGCGCCAGCAGCCAGGGGGGCGGCACCTCGGGGACTGAAGCTTTCTTT.

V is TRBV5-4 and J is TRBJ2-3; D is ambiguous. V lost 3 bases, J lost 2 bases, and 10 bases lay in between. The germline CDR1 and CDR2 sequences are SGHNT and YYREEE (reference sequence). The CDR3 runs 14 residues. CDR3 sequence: CASSSEAYTDTQYF. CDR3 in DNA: TGTGCCAGCAGCTCAGAGGCCTACACAGATACGCAGTATTTT.

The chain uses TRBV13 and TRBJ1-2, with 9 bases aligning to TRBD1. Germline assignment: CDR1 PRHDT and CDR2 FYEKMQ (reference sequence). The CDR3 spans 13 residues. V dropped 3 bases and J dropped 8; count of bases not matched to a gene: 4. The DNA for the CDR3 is TGTGCCAGCAGCTTCCGGACAGGGGAAGGCTACACCTTC. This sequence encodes CASSFRTGEGYTF.